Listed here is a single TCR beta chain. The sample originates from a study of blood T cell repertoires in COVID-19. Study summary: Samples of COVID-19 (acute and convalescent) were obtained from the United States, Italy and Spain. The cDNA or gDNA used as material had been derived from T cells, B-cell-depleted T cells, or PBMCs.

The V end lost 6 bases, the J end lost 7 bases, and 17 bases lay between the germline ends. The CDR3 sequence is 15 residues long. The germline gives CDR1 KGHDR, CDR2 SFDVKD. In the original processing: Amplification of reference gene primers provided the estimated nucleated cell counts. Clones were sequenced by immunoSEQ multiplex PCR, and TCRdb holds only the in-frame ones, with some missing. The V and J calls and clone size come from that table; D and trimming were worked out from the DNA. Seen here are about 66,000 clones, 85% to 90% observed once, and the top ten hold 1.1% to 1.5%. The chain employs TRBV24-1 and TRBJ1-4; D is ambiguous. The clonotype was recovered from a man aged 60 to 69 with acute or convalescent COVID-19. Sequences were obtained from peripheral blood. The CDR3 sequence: CATSSAVLGGEKLFF. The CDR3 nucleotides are TGTGCCACCAGTTCCGCGGTCCTGGGTGGTGAAAAACTGTTTTTT.